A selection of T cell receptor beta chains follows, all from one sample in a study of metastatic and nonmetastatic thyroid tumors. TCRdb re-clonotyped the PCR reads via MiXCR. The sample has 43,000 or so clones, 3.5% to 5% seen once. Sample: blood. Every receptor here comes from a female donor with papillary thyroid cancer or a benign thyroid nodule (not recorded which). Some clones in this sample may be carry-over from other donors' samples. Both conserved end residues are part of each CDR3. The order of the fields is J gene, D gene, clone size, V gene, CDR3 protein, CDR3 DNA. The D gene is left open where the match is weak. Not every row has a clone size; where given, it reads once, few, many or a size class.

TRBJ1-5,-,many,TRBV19,CASRAILDRNQPQHF,TGTGCCAGTAGAGCGATCCTGGACAGAAATCAGCCCCAGCATTTT
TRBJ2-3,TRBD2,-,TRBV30,CAWSVPAGGTDTQYF,TGTGCCTGGAGTGTCCCAGCGGGGGGCACAGATACGCAGTATTTT
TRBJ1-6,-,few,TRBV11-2,CASSFKVSSYNSPLHF,TGTGCCAGCAGCTTTAAAGTGAGCTCCTATAATTCACCCCTCCACTTT
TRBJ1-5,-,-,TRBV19,CASSIGFNQPQHF,TGTGCCAGTAGTATCGGATTCAATCAGCCCCAGCATTTT
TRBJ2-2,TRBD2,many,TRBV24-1,CATSPFPRTSGAGELFF,TGTGCCACCAGCCCATTCCCAAGGACTAGCGGTGCCGGGGAGCTGTTTTTT
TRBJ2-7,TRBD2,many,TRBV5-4,CASSLIAGPYEQYF,TGTGCCAGCAGCTTAATAGCGGGACCCTACGAGCAGTACTTC
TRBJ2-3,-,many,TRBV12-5,CASARSDTQYF,TGTGCTAGTGCTCGGTCAGATACGCAGTATTTT
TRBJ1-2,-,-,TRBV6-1,CASSPRWGSYGYTF,TGTGCCAGCAGTCCCAGGTGGGGAAGCTATGGCTACACCTTC
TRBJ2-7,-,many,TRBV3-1,CASSSDYGYEQYF,TGTGCCAGCAGCTCGGACTATGGTTACGAGCAGTACTTC
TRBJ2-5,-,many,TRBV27,CASSFTLQETQYF,TGTGCCAGCAGTTTTACTCTCCAAGAGACCCAGTACTTC
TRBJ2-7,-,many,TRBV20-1,CSAREGVDSFGYEQYF,TGCAGTGCTAGAGAGGGGGTGGACAGCTTCGGGTACGAGCAGTACTTC
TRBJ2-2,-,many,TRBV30,CAWERVVHTGELFF,TGTGCCTGGGAGCGGGTGGTGCACACCGGGGAGCTGTTTTTT
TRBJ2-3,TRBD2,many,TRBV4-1,CASSLSPPLADTDTQYF,TGCGCCAGCAGCTTGTCACCCCCACTAGCGGACACAGATACGCAGTATTTT
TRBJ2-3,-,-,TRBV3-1,CASSPTETSTDTQYF,TGTGCCAGCAGCCCGACCGAGACTAGCACAGATACGCAGTATTTT
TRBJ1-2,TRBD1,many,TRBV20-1,CSATRDSNYGYTF,TGCAGTGCTACCCGGGACAGTAACTATGGCTACACCTTC
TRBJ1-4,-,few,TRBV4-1,CASSQRLAGATNEKLFF,TGCGCCAGCAGCCAGCGATTGGCGGGTGCAACTAATGAAAAACTGTTTTTT
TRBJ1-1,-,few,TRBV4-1,CASSQGQIWNTEAFF,TGCGCCAGCAGCCAAGGACAGATATGGAACACTGAAGCTTTCTTT
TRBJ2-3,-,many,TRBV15,CATSRGTGTDTQYF,TGTGCCACCAGCAGAGGGACAGGCACAGATACGCAGTATTTT
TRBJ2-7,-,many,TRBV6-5,CASSYSSGSHTF,TGTGCCAGCAGTTACTCATCTGGGTCCCACACCTTC
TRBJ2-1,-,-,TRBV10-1,CASSESAWDYSEQFF,TGCGCCAGCAGTGAGTCGGCGTGGGATTACAGTGAGCAGTTCTTC
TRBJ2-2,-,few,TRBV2,CASSVGVTGELFF,TGTGCCAGCAGTGTGGGGGTCACTGGGGAGCTGTTTTTC
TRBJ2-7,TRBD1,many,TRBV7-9,CASSGDSLYEQYF,TGTGCCAGCAGCGGGGACAGTCTCTACGAGCAGTACTTC
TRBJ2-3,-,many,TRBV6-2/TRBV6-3,CASKAVFTDTQYF,TGTGCCAGCAAGGCAGTTTTCACAGATACGCAGTATTTT
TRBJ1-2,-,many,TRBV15,CATSMPGGGKYGYTF,TGTGCCACCAGCATGCCGGGGGGGGGTAAATATGGCTACACCTTC
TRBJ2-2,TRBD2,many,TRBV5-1,CASSSGTSGTNTGELFF,TGCGCCAGCAGCTCCGGGACTAGCGGGACGAACACCGGGGAGCTGTTTTTT
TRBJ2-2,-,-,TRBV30,CAWSAAGTTGELFF,TGTGCCTGGAGTGCGGCAGGGACCACCGGGGAGCTGTTTTTT
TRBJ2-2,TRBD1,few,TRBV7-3,CASSSDRAGELFF,TGTGCCAGCAGCTCGGACAGGGCCGGTGAGCTGTTTTTT
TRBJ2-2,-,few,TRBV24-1,CATGSLGGDYTRELFF,TGTGCCACCGGTTCCCTGGGGGGAGATTACACCAGGGAGCTGTTTTTT
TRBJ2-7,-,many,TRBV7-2,CASSLRDLAYEQYF,TGTGCCAGCAGCCTTCGGGACTTAGCCTACGAGCAGTACTTC
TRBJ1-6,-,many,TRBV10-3,CAITPRGMGSPLHF,TGTGCCATCACCCCCCGAGGGATGGGATCACCCCTCCACTTT
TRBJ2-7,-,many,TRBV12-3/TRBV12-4,CASSLAQTYEQYF,TGTGCCAGCAGTTTGGCACAAACATACGAGCAGTACTTC
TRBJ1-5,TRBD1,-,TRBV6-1,CASRPHGQGYGPLNQPQHF,TGTGCCAGCAGACCACATGGACAGGGTTACGGCCCTCTGAATCAGCCCCAGCATTTT
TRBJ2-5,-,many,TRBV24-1,CATSDFEGAQETQYF,TGTGCCACCAGTGATTTTGAAGGGGCTCAAGAGACCCAGTACTTC
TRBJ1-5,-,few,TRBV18,CASSLGQPRDQPQHF,TGTGCCAGCTCATTGGGGCAGCCGCGAGACCAGCCCCAGCATTTT
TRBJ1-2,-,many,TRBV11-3,CASSLKGGDGYTF,TGTGCCAGCAGCTTAAAGGGCGGGGACGGCTACACCTTC
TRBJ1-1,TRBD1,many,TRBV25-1,CASSERGTANEAFF,TGTGCCAGCAGTGAAAGAGGGACAGCCAATGAAGCTTTCTTT
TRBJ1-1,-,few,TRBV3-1,CASSQVPRSGAFF,TGTGCCAGCAGCCAAGTGCCCAGATCCGGAGCTTTCTTT
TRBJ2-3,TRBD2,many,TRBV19,CASSIAGGSTDTQYF,TGTGCCAGTAGTATTGCGGGAGGCAGCACAGATACGCAGTATTTT
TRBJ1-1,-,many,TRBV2,CASFFGSTEAFF,TGTGCCAGCTTTTTCGGAAGTACTGAAGCTTTCTTT
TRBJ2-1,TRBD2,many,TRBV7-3,CASSLLSGSSNEQFF,TGTGCCAGCAGCTTACTTAGCGGGAGTTCGAATGAGCAGTTCTTC
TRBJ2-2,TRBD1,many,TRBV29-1,CSAGQGAVVPTGELFF,TGCAGCGCGGGACAGGGGGCAGTGGTCCCCACCGGGGAGCTGTTTTTT
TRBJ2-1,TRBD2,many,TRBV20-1,CSAGGAGDNEQFF,TGCAGCGCCGGGGGAGCGGGAGACAATGAGCAGTTCTTC
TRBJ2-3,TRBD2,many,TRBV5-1,CASSLRAGRSSTDTQYF,TGCGCCAGCAGCTTGAGAGCGGGAAGATCGAGCACAGATACGCAGTATTTT
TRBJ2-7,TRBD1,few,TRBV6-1,CASSVVGTASYEQYF,TGTGCCAGCAGCGTCGTCGGGACAGCTTCCTACGAGCAGTACTTC
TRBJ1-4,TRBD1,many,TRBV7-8,CASSRDRVVSIEKLFF,TGTGCCAGCAGCAGGGACAGGGTCGTATCGATTGAAAAACTGTTTTTT
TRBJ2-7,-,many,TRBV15,CATSRDLQGLEQYF,TGTGCCACCAGCAGAGATTTACAGGGTCTCGAGCAGTACTTC